A selection of T cell receptor beta chains follows, all from one sample in a study of shared clonotypes between healthy human individuals. Libraries were prepared by immunoSEQ multiplex PCR; TCRdb keeps only in-frame clonotypes and omits some of them. Among roughly 2 million clones listed, approximately 95% were seen once. Sequenced material: naive CD4+ T cells sorted from blood. Receptor source: a man younger than 30 in good health. CDR3s leave out the opening cysteine and the closing phenylalanine or tryptophan.

V: TRBV19
CDR3: ASSPSERSHGYT

V: TRBV19
CDR3: ASSGTGASPGELF

V: TRBV7-2
CDR3: ASSTRQNNEKLF

V: TRBV7-8
CDR3: ATLRAGLNTGELF

V: TRBV5-1
CDR3: ASTVIPGVVYGYT

V: TRBV10-3
CDR3: AISGGTGTGGFYGYT

V: TRBV5-6
CDR3: ASSLVAQETQY

V: TRBV9
CDR3: ASSVGSSGGLEETQY

V: TRBV10-3
CDR3: AISESGPRQYNEQF

V: TRBV7-9
CDR3: ASSLAQTLQETQY

V: TRBV21-1
CDR3: ASSKKGDRRGGYT

V: TRBV28
CDR3: ASSLIAPPTEQY

V: TRBV5-4
CDR3: ASSSRGSNTGELF

V: TRBV5-1
CDR3: ASSPGTGPEQY

V: TRBV28
CDR3: ASSLSSYGYT

V: TRBV29-1
CDR3: SVAPGSNTGELF

V: TRBV6-1
CDR3: ASSVGGGTYEQY

V: TRBV1
CDR3: TSSQGPGEDTYEQY

V: TRBV2
CDR3: ASSEFRDTNEQF

V: TRBV30
CDR3: AWSVRGARNNEQF

V: TRBV14
CDR3: ASSQRAGGQTGELF

V: TRBV4-1
CDR3: ASSQRNGGTEAF

V: TRBV14
CDR3: ASSHWDRGLIGELF

V: TRBV5-4
CDR3: ASSLEASGSNEQF

V: TRBV7-2
CDR3: ASSLNSVASTDTQY

V: TRBV27
CDR3: ASSFQGGSYNEQF

V: TRBV29-1
CDR3: SVDRGPLGTQY

V: TRBV5-4
CDR3: ASSLRGDGTNEKLF

V: TRBV18
CDR3: ASSPTDSGNTIY

V: TRBV28
CDR3: ASSPVGTSPTLGDEQF

V: TRBV6-6
CDR3: ASLAKLNTGELF

V: TRBV28
CDR3: ASSSPQPQH

V: TRBV29-1
CDR3: SVVRQNTEAF

V: TRBV6-1
CDR3: ASSEADRTYGYT

V: TRBV6-5
CDR3: ASSYSLVPHVQY

V: TRBV11-2
CDR3: ASSPKTGVPYNSPLH

V: TRBV28
CDR3: ASSLTNYGYT

V: TRBV5-1
CDR3: ASSPDRGRASDGEQY

V: TRBV7-2
CDR3: ASSLGVDETQY

V: TRBV30
CDR3: AWTAGVYNEQF

V: TRBV5-6
CDR3: ASSLGTRDSYNSPLH

V: TRBV7-9
CDR3: ASSFDRGRFDEQF

V: TRBV5-1
CDR3: ASSQNQEQY

V: TRBV4-1
CDR3: ASSQSRDRQPQH

V: TRBV5-4
CDR3: ASAQDGFYGYT

V: TRBV10-1
CDR3: ASSESYRVNEKLF

V: TRBV6-1
CDR3: ATYRTSGIYEQY

V: TRBV7-8
CDR3: ASSPFRDRAGSPLH

V: TRBV2
CDR3: ASSSTGIKSPLH

V: TRBV18
CDR3: ASSPGQEAYEQY

V: TRBV11-2
CDR3: ASSFLGRGTGELF

V: TRBV10-2
CDR3: ASSESPGRTAFSGNTIY

V: TRBV7-9
CDR3: ASSFQTAHYGYT

V: TRBV7-9
CDR3: ASSRSGTGGRDGYT

V: TRBV7-2
CDR3: ASSPGGGGNTIY